Detailed here is one TCR beta chain. These data come from a study of graft-versus-host responses after intestinal transplantation. Germline CDR1 and CDR2: MNHNS and SASEGT. The CDR3 is 15 residues long. Trimming removed 4 bases at V and 0 bases at J, with 9 bases between. Sequenced by immunoSEQ multiplex PCR; TCRdb stores in-frame clones only, minus some. In the table there are over 20,000 clones, 85% to 95% of which are singletons. This sequence was found in a human patient who received an intestinal transplant, so some T cells may come from the graft donor. The sequencing used PBMCs, collected roughly 39 weeks after intestinal transplant. The chain combines TRBV6-1 with TRBJ1-4; D gene ambiguous. This CDR3 is CASSGTTATNEKLFF. CDR3 sequence (DNA): TGTGCCAGCAGTGGAACAACGGCAACTAATGAAAAACTGTTTTTT.